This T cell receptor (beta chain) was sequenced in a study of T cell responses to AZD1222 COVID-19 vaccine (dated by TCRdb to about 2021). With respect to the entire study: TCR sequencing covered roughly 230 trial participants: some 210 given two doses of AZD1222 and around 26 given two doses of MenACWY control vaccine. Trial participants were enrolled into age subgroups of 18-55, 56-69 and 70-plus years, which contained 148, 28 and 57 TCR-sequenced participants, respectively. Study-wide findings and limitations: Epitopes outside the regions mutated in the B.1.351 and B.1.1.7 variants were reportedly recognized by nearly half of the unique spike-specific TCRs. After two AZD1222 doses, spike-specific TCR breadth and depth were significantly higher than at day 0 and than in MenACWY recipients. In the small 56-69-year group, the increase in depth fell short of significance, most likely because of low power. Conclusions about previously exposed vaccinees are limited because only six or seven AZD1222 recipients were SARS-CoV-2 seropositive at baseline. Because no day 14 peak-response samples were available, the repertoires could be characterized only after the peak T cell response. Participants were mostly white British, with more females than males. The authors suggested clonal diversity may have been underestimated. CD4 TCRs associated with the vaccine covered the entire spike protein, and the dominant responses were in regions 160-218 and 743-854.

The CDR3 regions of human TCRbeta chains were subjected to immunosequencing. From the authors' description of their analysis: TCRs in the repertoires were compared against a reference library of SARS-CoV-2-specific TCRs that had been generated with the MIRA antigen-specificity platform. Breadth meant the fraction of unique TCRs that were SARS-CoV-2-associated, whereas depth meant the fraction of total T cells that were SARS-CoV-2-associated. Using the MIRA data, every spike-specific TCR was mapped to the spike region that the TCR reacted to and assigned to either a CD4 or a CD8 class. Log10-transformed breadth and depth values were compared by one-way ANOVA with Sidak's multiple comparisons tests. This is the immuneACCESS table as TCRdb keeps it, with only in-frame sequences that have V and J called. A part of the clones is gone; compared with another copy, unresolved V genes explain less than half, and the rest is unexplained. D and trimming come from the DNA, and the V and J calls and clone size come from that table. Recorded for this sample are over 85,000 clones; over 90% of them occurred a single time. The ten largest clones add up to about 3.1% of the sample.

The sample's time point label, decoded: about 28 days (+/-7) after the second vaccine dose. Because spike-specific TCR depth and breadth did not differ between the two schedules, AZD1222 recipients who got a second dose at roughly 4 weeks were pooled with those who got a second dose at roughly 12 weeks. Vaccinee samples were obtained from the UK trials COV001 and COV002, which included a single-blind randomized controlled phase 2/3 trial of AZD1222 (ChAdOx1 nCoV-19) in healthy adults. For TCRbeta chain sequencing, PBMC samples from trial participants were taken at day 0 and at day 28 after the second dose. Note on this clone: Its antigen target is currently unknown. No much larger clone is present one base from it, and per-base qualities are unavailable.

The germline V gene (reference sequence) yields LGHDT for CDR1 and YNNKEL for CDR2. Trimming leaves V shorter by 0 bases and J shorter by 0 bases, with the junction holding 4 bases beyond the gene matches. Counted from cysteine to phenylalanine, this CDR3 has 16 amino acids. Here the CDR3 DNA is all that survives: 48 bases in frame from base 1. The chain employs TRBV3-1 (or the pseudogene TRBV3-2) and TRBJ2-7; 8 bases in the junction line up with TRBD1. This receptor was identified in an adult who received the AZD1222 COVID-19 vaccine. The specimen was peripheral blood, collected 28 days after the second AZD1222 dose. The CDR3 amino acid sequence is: CASSQDRGTGSYEQYF. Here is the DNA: TGTGCCAGCAGCCAAGATCGAGGGACAGGCTCCTACGAGCAGTACTTC.